These 5 T cell receptor beta chains were all obtained from the same sample, sequenced in a study of blood T cell repertoires in COVID-19. Using immunoSEQ multiplex PCR, the repertoire was profiled, and TCRdb retains in-frame clones only, with some absent. The table shows 45,000 to 50,000 clones, with 80% to 90% occurring only once. Sequenced material: peripheral blood. The receptor set was obtained from a woman aged 80 or over with COVID-19, enrolled during active disease.

The chain has TRBV7-6 and TRBJ2-1, with 8 positions matching TRBD2. Germline CDR1 is SGHVS and CDR2 is FNYEAQ. The CDR3 consists of 14 residues. With 4 bases clipped from V and 7 bases from J, the junction kept 6 bases outside the gene matches. CDR3 amino acids: CASSSGTSNNEQFF. DNA for the CDR3: TGTGCCAGCAGCTCGGGGACTAGTAATAATGAGCAGTTCTTC.

The CDR3 DNA sequence: TGTGCCAGCAGCTCCGACACCCGTCTAGCCAAAAACATTCAGTACTTC. Its translation: CASSSDTRLAKNIQYF. This chain connects TRBV7-9 to TRBJ2-4; D not certain. Germline loops: CDR1 SEHNR, CDR2 FQNEAQ (reference sequence). Trimming cost V 4 bases and J 0 bases, with 13 bases left between them. The CDR3 extends over 16 amino acids. The whole variable domain, remainder taken from reference TRBV7-9 and TRBJ2-4, is DTGVSQNPRHKITKRGQNVTFRCDPISEHNRLYWYRQTLGQGPEFLTYFQNEAQLEKSRLLSDRFSAERPKGSFSTLEIQRTEQGDSAMYLCASSSDTRLAKNIQYFGAGTRLSVL.

V is TRBV15 and J is TRBJ1-2; possible D gene TRBD1, 5 bases. Germline V lookup: CDR1 LNHNV, CDR2 YYDKDF (reference sequence). V lost 1 base and J lost 2, with 14 bases in between. The CDR3 extends over 16 amino acids. The CDR3 coding sequence is TGTGCCACCAGCAGAGCCCAAACAGGACCCAACTATGGCTACACCTTC. It translates to CATSRAQTGPNYGYTF.

This clone appeared a single time. The J gene is TRBJ1-4, the V gene TRBV6-2 or TRBV6-3; TRBD1 agrees at 9 bases. The CDR3 has 13 residues. V trimming: 6 bases; J trimming: 10 bases; junction bases outside the gene matches: 6. CDR1 MNHEY and CDR2 SVGEGT come from the germline V gene. CDR3 coding DNA: TGTGCCAGCAGCAGGGGACAGGGTGGAAAACTGTTTTTT. Amino acids: CASSRGQGGKLFF.

The CDR3 coding sequence is TGTGCCAGCTCACCATTCGTGGGACAGGCGAACACCGGGGAGCTGTTTTTT. It encodes CASSPFVGQANTGELFF. J is TRBJ2-2 and V is TRBV18, with 8 bases lining up with TRBD1. CDR3 length: 17 amino acids. The junction had 5 bases not matched to a gene; V was cut back by 2 bases and J by 0 bases. CDR1 and CDR2 from the germline V gene are KGHSH and LQKENI. Full variable domain (remainder filled in from reference TRBV18 and TRBJ2-2): NAGVMQNPRHLVRRRGQEARLRCSPMKGHSHVYWYRQLPEEGLKFMVYLQKENIIDESGMPKERFSAEFPKEGPSILRIQQVVRGDSAAYFCASSPFVGQANTGELFFGEGSRLTVL.